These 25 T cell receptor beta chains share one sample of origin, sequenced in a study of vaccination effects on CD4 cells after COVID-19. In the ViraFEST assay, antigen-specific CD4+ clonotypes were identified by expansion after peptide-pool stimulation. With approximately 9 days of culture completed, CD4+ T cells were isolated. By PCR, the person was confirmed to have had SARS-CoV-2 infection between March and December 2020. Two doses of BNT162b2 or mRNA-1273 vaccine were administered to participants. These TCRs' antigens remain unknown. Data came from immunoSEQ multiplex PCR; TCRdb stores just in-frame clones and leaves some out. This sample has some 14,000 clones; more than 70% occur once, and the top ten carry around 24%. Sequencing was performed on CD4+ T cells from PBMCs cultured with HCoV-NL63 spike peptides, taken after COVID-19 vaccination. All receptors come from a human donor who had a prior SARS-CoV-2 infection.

This chain's CDR3 is CASSLEQGPVESEKLFF. The DNA for the CDR3 is TGCGCCAGCAGCTTGGAACAGGGGCCCGTCGAGAGTGAAAAACTGTTTTTT. The chain joins TRBV5-1 to TRBJ1-4, with 7 nucleotides matching TRBD1. V shed 0 bases, J shed 7 bases, and the junction held 12 bases outside the gene matches. The CDR3 consists of 17 residues. Per the germline V gene, CDR1 is SGHRS and CDR2 is YFSETQ.

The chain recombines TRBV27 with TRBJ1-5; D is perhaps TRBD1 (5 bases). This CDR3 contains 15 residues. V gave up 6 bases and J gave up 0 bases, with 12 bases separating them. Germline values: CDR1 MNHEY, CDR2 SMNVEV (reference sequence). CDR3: CASRGGINSNQPQHF. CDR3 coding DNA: TGTGCCAGCAGGGGGGGGATCAATAGCAATCAGCCCCAGCATTTT.

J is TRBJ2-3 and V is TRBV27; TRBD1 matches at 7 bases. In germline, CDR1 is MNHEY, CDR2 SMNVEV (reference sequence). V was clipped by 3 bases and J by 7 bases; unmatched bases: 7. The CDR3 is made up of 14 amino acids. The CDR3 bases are TGTGCCAGCAGTTTTTTAAGGGGGCCCTATACGCAGTATTTT. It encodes CASSFLRGPYTQYF.

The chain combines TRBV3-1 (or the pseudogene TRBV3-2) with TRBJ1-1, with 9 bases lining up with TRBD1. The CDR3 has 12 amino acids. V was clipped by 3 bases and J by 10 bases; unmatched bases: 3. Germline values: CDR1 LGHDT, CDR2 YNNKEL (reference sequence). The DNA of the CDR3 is TGTGCCAGCAGCCACCGACAGGGGGGAGCTTTCTTT. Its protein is CASSHRQGGAFF.

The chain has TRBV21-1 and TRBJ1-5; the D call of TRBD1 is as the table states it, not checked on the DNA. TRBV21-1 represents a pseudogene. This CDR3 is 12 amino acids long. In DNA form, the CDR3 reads TGTGCCAGACAGGGGGACAATCAGCCCCAGCATTTT. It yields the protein CARQGDNQPQHF.

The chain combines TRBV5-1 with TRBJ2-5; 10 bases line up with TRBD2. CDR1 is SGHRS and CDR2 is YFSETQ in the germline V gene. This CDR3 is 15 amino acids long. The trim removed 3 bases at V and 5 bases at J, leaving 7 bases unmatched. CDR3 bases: TGCGCCAGCAGCTGGACCGGGACTAGCGAGGAGACCCAGTACTTC. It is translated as CASSWTGTSEETQYF.

The CDR3 bases are TGCGCCAGCAGCCAAACCGAAGGAGGGGGCCCGGGCAATCAGCCCCAGCATTTT. This translates into CASSQTEGGGPGNQPQHF. The chain links TRBV4-1 to TRBJ1-5, with 7 bases matching TRBD1. CDR1 and CDR2 (germline): MGHRA, YSYEKL. V trimming: 2 bases; J trimming: 2 bases; junction bases outside the gene matches: 12. The CDR3 covers 18 residues.

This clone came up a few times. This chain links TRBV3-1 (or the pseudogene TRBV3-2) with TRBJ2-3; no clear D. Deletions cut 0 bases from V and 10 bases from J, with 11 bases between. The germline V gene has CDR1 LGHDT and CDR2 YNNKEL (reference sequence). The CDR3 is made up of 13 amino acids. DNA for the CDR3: TGTGCCAGCAGCCAAGATTCGGGTAGATCGCAGTATTTT. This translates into CASSQDSGRSQYF.

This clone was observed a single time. This CDR3 reads CASSPPGQKETQYF. The CDR3 DNA is TGTGCCAGCTCACCACCGGGACAGAAAGAGACCCAGTACTTC. The gene calls are TRBV18 and TRBJ2-5, with 7 bases identical to TRBD1. This CDR3 is built from 14 residues. CDR1 is KGHSH, CDR2 LQKENI, per germline. J lost 3 bases, V lost 0 bases, and 1 base had no gene match.

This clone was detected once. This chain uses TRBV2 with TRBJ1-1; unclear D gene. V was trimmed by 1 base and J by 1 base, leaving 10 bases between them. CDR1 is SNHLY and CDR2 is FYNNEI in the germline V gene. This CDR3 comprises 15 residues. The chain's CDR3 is CASSEGALGNTEAFF. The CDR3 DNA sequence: TGTGCCAGCAGTGAAGGGGCGTTGGGGAACACTGAAGCTTTCTTT.

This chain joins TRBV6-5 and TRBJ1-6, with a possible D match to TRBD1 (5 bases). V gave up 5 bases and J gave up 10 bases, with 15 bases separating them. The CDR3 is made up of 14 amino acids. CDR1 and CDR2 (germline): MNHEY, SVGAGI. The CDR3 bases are TGTGCCAGCAGTAGTACAGGTTCGCGGTCACCCCTCCACTTT. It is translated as CASSSTGSRSPLHF.

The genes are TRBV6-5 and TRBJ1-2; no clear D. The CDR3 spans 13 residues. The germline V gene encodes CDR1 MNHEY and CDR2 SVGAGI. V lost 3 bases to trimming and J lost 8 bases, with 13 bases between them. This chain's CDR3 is CASSYEGSGGYTF. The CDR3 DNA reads TGTGCCAGCAGTTATGAGGGTAGCGGAGGCTACACCTTC.

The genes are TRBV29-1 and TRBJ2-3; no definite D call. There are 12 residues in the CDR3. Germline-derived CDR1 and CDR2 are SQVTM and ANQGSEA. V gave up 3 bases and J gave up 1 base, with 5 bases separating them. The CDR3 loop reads CSVDGGTDTQYF. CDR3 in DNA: TGCAGCGTTGACGGAGGCACAGATACGCAGTATTTT.

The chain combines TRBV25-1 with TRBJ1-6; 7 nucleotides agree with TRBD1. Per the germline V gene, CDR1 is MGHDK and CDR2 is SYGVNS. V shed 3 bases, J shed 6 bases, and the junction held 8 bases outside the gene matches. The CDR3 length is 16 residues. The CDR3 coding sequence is TGTGCCAGCAGTGATTCCCGACAGGGAGGTAATTCACCCCTCCACTTT. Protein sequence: CASSDSRQGGNSPLHF.

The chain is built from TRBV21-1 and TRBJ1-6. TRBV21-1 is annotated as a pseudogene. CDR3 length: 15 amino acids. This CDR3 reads CASSKETWGNSPLHF. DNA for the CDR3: TGTGCCAGCAGCAAAGAAACCTGGGGTAATTCACCCCTCCACTTT.

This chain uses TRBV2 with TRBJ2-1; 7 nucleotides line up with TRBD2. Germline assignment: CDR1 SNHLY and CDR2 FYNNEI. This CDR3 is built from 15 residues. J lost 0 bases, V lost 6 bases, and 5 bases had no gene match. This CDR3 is CASRRDYLSYNEQFF. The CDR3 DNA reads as TGTGCCAGCAGAAGGGACTACCTCTCCTACAATGAGCAGTTCTTC.

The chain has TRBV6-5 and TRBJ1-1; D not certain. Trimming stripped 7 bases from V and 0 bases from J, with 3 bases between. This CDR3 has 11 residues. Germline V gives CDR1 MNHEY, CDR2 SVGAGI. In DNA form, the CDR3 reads TGTGCCAGCAAGGTGAACACTGAAGCTTTCTTT. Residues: CASKVNTEAFF.

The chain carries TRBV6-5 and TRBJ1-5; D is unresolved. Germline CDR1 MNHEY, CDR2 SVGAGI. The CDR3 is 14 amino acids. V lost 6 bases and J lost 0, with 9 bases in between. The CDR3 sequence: CASRSPHSNQPQHF. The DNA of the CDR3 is TGTGCCAGCAGGAGTCCCCATAGCAATCAGCCCCAGCATTTT.

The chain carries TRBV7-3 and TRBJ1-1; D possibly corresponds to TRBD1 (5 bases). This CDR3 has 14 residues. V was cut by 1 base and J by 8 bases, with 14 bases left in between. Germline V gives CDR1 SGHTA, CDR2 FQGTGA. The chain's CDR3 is CASSLSGMRDEAFF. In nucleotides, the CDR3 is TGTGCCAGCAGCTTAAGCGGTATGCGGGACGAAGCTTTCTTT.

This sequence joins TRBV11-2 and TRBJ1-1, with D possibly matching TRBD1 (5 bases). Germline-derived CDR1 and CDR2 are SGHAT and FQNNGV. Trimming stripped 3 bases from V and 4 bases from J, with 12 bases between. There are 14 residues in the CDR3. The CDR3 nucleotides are TGTGCCAGCAGCTTGACGACAGAAAGCACTGAAGCTTTCTTT. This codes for CASSLTTESTEAFF.

The DNA of the CDR3 is TGTGCCAGGTCTTTTCTCGCGCCGATCCAAAACTACGAGCAGTACTTC. Its translation: CARSFLAPIQNYEQYF. The chain joins TRBV11-3 to TRBJ2-7; D not certain. The CDR3 loop spans 16 amino acids. Trimming cost V 9 bases and J 3 bases, with 24 bases left between them. CDR1 and CDR2 from the germline V gene are SGHNT and YENEEA.

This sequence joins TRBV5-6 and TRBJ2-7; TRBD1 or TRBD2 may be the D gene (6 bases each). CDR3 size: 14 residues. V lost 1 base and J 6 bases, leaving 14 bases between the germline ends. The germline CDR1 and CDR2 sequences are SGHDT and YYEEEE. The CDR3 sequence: CASSLRGIGGEQYF. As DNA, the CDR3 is TGTGCCAGCAGCTTGAGGGGGATCGGGGGCGAGCAGTACTTC.

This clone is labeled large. This chain's CDR3 is CASSAAGTSLYEQYF. For the CDR3, the DNA is TGTGCCAGCAGCGCCGCCGGGACTAGCCTTTACGAGCAGTACTTC. The chain couples TRBV6-5 to TRBJ2-7; 9 bases map to TRBD2. V shed 6 bases and J 4 bases; nucleotides not matched to a gene: 10. Per germline, CDR1 MNHEY and CDR2 SVGAGI. This CDR3 spans 15 amino acids.

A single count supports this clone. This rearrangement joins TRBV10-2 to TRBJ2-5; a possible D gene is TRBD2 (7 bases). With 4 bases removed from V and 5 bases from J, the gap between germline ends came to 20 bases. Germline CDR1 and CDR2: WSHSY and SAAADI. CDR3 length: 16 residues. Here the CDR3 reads CASSGSGGGAMETQYF. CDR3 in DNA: TGCGCCAGCAGTGGCTCCGGAGGGGGGGCGATGGAGACCCAGTACTTC.

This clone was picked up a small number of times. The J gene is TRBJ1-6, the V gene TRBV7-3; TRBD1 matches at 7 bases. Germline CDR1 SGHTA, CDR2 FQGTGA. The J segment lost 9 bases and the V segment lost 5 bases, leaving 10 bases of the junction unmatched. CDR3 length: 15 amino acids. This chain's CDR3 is CASSAATGLGSPLHF. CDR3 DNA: TGTGCCAGCAGCGCTGCGACAGGGTTAGGTTCACCCCTCCACTTT. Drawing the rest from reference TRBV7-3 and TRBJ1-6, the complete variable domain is GAGVSQTPSNKVTEKGKYVELRCDPISGHTALYWYRQSLGQGPEFLIYFQGTGAADDSGLPNDRFFAVRPEGSVSTLKIQRTERGDSAVYLCASSAATGLGSPLHFGNGTRLTVT.